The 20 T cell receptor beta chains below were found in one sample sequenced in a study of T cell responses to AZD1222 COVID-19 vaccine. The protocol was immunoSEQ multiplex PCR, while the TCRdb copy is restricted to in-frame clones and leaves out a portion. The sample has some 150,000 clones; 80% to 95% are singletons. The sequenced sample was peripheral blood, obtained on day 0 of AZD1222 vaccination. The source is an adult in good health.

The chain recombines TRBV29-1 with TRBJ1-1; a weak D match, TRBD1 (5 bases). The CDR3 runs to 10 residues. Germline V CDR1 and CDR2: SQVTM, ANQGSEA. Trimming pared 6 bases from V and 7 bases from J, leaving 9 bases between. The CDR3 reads CSVHTGEAFF. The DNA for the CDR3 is TGCAGCGTCCACACAGGTGAAGCTTTCTTT.

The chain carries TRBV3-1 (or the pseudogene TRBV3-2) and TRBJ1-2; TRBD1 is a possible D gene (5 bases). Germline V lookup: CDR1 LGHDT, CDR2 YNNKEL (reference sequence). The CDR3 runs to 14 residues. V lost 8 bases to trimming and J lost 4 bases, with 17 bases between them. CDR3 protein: CASSQGLTLYGYTF. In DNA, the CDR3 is TGTGCCAGCTCCCAGGGACTAACGCTCTATGGCTACACCTTC.

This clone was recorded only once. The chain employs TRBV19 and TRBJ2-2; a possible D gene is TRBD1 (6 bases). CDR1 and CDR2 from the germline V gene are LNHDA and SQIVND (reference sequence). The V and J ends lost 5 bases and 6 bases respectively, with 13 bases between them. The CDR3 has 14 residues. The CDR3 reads CASSYGGLPGELFF. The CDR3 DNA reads TGTGCCAGTAGTTATGGGGGCCTCCCCGGGGAGCTGTTTTTT.

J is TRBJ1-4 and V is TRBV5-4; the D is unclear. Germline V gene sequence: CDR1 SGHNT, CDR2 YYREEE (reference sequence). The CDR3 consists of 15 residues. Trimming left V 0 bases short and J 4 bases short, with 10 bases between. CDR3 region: CASSLGPGGNEKLFF. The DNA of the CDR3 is TGTGCCAGCAGCTTGGGGCCCGGCGGTAATGAAAAACTGTTTTTT.

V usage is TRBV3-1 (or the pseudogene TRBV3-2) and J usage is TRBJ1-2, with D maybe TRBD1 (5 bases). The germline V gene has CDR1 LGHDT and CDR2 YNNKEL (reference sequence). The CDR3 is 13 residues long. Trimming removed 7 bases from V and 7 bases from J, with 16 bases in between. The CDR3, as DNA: TGTGCCAGCAACCCCCAGGGTTCCTCTGGCTACACCTTC. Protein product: CASNPQGSSGYTF.

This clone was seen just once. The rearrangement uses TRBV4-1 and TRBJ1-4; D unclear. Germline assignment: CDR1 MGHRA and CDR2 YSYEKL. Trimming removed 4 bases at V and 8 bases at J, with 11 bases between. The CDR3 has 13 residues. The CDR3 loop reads CASSPGGFEKLFF. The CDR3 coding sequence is TGCGCCAGCAGCCCGGGTGGATTCGAAAAACTGTTTTTT.

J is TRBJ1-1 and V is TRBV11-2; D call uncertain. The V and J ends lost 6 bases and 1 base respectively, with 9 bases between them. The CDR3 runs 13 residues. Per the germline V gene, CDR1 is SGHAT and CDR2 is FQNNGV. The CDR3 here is CASRRVRNTEAFF. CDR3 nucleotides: TGTGCCAGCAGGAGGGTCAGGAACACTGAAGCTTTCTTT. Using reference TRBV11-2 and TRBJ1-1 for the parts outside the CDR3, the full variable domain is EAGVAQSPRYKIIEKRQSVAFWCNPISGHATLYWYQQILGQGPKLLIQFQNNGVVDDSQLPKDRFSAERLKGVDSTLKIQPAKLEDSAVYLCASRRVRNTEAFFGQGTRLTVV.

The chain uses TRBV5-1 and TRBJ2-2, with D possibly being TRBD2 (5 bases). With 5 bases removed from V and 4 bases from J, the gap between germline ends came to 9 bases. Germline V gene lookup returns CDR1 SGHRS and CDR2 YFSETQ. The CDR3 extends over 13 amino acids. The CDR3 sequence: CASSSAGTGELFF. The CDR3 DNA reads TGCGCCAGCAGTTCGGCGGGCACCGGGGAGCTGTTTTTT.

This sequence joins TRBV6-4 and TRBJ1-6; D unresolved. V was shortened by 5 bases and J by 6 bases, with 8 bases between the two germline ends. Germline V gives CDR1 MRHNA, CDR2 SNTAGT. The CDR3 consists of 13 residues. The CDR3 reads CASSRVSNSPLHF. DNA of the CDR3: TGTGCCAGCAGTAGAGTATCTAATTCACCCCTCCACTTT.

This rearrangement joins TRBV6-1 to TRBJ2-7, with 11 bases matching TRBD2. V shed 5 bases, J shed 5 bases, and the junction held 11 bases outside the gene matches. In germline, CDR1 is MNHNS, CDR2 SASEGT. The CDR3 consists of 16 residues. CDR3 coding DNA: TGTGCCAGCAGTCAAGATCTACTAGCGGGGGTGAACGAGCAGTACTTC. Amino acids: CASSQDLLAGVNEQYF.

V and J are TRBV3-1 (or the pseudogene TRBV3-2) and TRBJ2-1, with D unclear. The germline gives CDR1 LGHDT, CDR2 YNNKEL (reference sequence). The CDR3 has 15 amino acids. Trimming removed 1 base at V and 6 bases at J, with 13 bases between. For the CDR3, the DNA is TGTGCCAGCAGCCAAGTACCTCTCCTCGGCAATGAGCAGTTCTTC. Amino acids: CASSQVPLLGNEQFF.

CDR3 DNA sequence: TGTGCCAGCAGCAAAGCGTCCGCCTCCAATGAGCCCCAGCATTTT. Translated, it gives CASSKASASNEPQHF. The chain recombines TRBV21-1 with TRBJ1-5. TRBV21-1 is tagged as a pseudogene. This CDR3 spans 15 amino acids.

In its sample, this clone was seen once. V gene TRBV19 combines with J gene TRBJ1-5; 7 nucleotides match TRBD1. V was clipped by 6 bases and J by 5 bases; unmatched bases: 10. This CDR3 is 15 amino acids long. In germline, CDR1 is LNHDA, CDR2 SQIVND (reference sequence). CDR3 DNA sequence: TGTGCCAGTAGGAGGGGCAGGGGGGGCCATCAGCCCCAGCATTTT. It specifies CASRRGRGGHQPQHF. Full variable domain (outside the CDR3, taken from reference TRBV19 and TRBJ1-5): DGGITQSPKYLFRKEGQNVTLSCEQNLNHDAMYWYRQDPGQGLRLIYYSQIVNDFQKGDIAEGYSVSREKKESFPLTVTSAQKNPTAFYLCASRRGRGGHQPQHFGDGTRLSIL.

The CDR3 DNA is TGCGCCAGCAGCTTTTTGGGGGGGGACAGCCTGAACGAGCAGTACTTC. It codes for CASSFLGGDSLNEQYF. This chain links TRBV5-1 with TRBJ2-7; the D gene could be TRBD1 or TRBD2 (7 bases each). Per the germline V gene, CDR1 is SGHRS and CDR2 is YFSETQ. This CDR3 spans 16 amino acids. V was shortened by 2 bases and J by 5 bases, with 20 bases between the two germline ends.

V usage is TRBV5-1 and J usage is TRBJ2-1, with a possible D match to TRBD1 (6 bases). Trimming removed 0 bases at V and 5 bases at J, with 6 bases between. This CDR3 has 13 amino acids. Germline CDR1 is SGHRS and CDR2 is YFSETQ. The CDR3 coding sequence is TGCGCCAGCAGCTTGGGGGACAACAATGAGCAGTTCTTC. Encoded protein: CASSLGDNNEQFF.

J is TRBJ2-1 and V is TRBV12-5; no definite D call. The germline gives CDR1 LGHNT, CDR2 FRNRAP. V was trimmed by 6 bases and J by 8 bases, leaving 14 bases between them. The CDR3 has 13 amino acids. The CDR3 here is CASGPAFTDEQFF. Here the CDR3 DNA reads TGTGCTAGTGGACCGGCCTTCACCGATGAGCAGTTCTTC.

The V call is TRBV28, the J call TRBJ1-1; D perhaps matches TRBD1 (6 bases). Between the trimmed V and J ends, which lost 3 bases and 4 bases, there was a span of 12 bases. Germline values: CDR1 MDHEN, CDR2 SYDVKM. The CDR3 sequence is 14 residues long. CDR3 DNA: TGTGCCAGCAGTTTTATCCCCAGGGGCACTGAAGCTTTCTTT. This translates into CASSFIPRGTEAFF.

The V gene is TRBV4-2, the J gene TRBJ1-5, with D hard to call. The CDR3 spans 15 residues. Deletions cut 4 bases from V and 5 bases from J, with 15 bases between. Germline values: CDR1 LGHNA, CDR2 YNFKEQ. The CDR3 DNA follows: TGTGCCAGCAGCCCTAAATCAGACATTTATCAGCCCCAGCATTTT. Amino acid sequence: CASSPKSDIYQPQHF.

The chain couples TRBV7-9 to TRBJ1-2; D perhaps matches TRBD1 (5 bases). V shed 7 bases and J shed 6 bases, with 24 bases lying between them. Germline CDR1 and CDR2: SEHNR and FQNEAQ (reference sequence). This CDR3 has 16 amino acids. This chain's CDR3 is CASTPPGGLSSHGYTF. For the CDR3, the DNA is TGTGCCAGCACCCCCCCTGGGGGGTTGAGCTCCCATGGCTACACCTTC.

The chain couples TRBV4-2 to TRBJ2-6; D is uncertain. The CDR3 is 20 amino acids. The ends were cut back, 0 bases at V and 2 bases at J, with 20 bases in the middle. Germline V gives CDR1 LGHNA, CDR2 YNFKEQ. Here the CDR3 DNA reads TGTGCCAGCAGCCAAGATATGTGGGCACGCAACGGAGCTGGGGCCAACGTCCTGACTTTC. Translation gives CASSQDMWARNGAGANVLTF.